The TCR beta chain under discussion was sequenced for a study of blood T cell repertoires in COVID-19. Background on the study: The cDNA or gDNA used as material had been derived from T cells, B-cell-depleted T cells, or PBMCs.

Assay: immunoSEQ multiplex PCR; the TCRdb copy retains only in-frame clones and omits some. Of roughly 260,000 clones listed, 80% to 90% are singletons. CDR1 and CDR2 (germline): MNHEY, SMNVEV (reference sequence). Trimming at V came to 3 bases and at J to 5 bases, leaving 7 bases not matched to a gene. The CDR3 totals 16 residues. The chain employs TRBV27 and TRBJ2-3; TRBD2 agrees at 11 bases. The source is a woman aged 50 to 60 who had recovered from COVID-19. Material for sequencing was PBMCs or T cells enriched from blood (not recorded which). CDR3 coding DNA: TGTGCCAGCAGTTTGGTCCTAGCGGGAGGTGGAGATACGCAGTATTTT. Translated: CASSLVLAGGGDTQYF.